This T cell receptor (beta chain) was found in a study of post-analysis software for immune sequencing data. Study details: Relapsing-remitting, secondary progressive and progressive-relapsing forms of multiple sclerosis all featured among disease courses. The study, taken as a whole, reports: Co-batched samples clustered tightly together by F measure.

Incorporated into the TCR beta cDNA libraries were unique molecular identifiers, which served to reduce PCR and sequencing biases. TCRdb re-called the PCR reads with MiXCR, one entry per CDR3 protein. Of about 760,000 distinct CDR3 sequences listed, 30% were seen once; the top ten hold about 0.5%. This clonotype was recorded a few times. Its specificity is not known. This TCR was sampled from a girl between 5 and 17 years old with multiple sclerosis. Sequencing was performed on blood.

The DNA of the CDR3 is TGTGCCAGCATGTCCGGGGCGGATACGCAGTATTTT. This codes for CASMSGADTQYF. J is TRBJ2-3 and V is TRBV6-1, with D possibly called TRBD1 or TRBD2 (5 bases each). Germline CDR1 MNHNS, CDR2 SASEGT. The CDR3 covers 12 residues. The V gene lost 7 bases and the J gene lost 6 bases, with 11 bases spanning the gap.